The 19 T cell receptor beta chains below were found in one sample sequenced in a study of shared clonotypes between healthy human individuals. The method was immunoSEQ multiplex PCR; TCRdb's version includes in-frame clones alone and lacks a portion of them. The sample consists of 1.6 million or so clones, around 97% of them appearing once. The sequenced material came from naive CD4+ T cells sorted from blood. Stated subset: CD45RA+ positively selected. All receptors come from a man aged 25 to 40 in good health.

The chain couples TRBV19 to TRBJ2-3; D is undetermined. The CDR3 contains 12 residues. The V gene lost 5 bases and the J gene lost 2 bases, with 5 bases spanning the gap. Germline V gene data show CDR1 as LNHDA and CDR2 as SQIVND (reference sequence). CDR3 bases: TGTGCCAGTAGTTGGAACACAGATACGCAGTATTTT. Amino acid sequence: CASSWNTDTQYF.

The CDR3 protein is CASSPLAGRASTDTQYF. CDR3 sequence (DNA): TGTGCCAGCTCACCACTGGCAGGTCGAGCTAGCACAGATACGCAGTATTTT. V and J are TRBV18 and TRBJ2-3; unclear D gene. Trimming shortened V by 1 base and J by 0 bases, and 14 bases separated the two germline ends. This CDR3 contains 17 residues. Per the germline V gene, CDR1 is KGHSH and CDR2 is LQKENI.

This rearrangement joins TRBV29-1 to TRBJ2-3; 7 bases are a match to TRBD1. The CDR3 length is 14 residues. From germline, CDR1 is SQVTM and CDR2 ANQGSEA. Trimming cost V 6 bases and J 3 bases; bases outside gene matches: 9. DNA of the CDR3: TGCAGCGTCGATTTGACAGGGTTGACAGATACGCAGTATTTT. Protein sequence: CSVDLTGLTDTQYF.

In its sample, this clone was seen once. The chain links TRBV7-9 to TRBJ2-1; no firm D call. The ends were cut back, 5 bases at V and 8 bases at J, with 13 bases in the middle. Germline V gives CDR1 SEHNR, CDR2 FQNEAQ (reference sequence). The CDR3 runs to 13 residues. The CDR3: CASSQPWSDEQFF. Here the CDR3 DNA reads TGTGCCAGCAGCCAACCCTGGAGCGATGAGCAGTTCTTC.

The CDR3 DNA is TGTGCCACCGGTTCCCCCAATCAGCCCCAGCATTTT. Its translation is CATGSPNQPQHF. The chain is built from TRBV15 and TRBJ1-5, with D unresolved. The germline V and J ends were trimmed by 8 bases and 3 bases, with 8 bases remaining between them. This CDR3 region has 12 residues. In germline, CDR1 is LNHNV, CDR2 YYDKDF (reference sequence).

The chain is built from TRBV5-4 and TRBJ2-7; 9 nucleotides match TRBD1. The CDR3 is 17 amino acids. J lost 5 bases, V lost 1 base, and 13 bases had no gene match. Germline V lookup: CDR1 SGHNT, CDR2 YYREEE (reference sequence). Here the CDR3 reads CASSLPLPGQGVHEQYF. The DNA of the CDR3 is TGTGCCAGCAGCTTGCCCCTCCCGGGACAGGGAGTCCACGAGCAGTACTTC.

This clone was recorded once. V usage is TRBV4-1 and J usage is TRBJ2-2; TRBD1 might be the D (5 bases). V dropped 3 bases and J dropped 3 bases, with 20 bases sitting between them. There are 18 residues in the CDR3. Germline V lookup: CDR1 MGHRA, CDR2 YSYEKL. CDR3 residues: CASSQIFLDGAYTGELFF. The CDR3 DNA sequence: TGCGCCAGCAGCCAGATTTTCCTAGATGGGGCCTACACCGGGGAGCTGTTTTTT.

The rearrangement joins TRBV5-5 to TRBJ2-7; D ambiguous. The CDR3 runs to 13 residues. Germline V gene lookup returns CDR1 SGHKS and CDR2 YYEKEE (reference sequence). Trimming shortened V by 4 bases and J by 7 bases, and 15 bases separated the two germline ends. The CDR3 nucleotides are TGTGCCAGCAGCCCCCTGCCGTTGGGGGAGCAGTACTTC. Translating it yields CASSPLPLGEQYF.

The V and J genes are TRBV5-1 and TRBJ2-1; D possibly corresponds to TRBD1 (6 bases). Germline V gene sequence: CDR1 SGHRS, CDR2 YFSETQ. This CDR3 is built from 16 residues. The V end lost 0 bases, the J end lost 6 bases, and 16 bases lay between the germline ends. The CDR3 is CASSLAGTPLANEQFF. CDR3 in DNA: TGCGCCAGCAGCTTGGCCGGGACACCCCTAGCCAATGAGCAGTTCTTC.

The chain is built from TRBV7-8 and TRBJ2-1; 13 bases fit TRBD2. The germline CDR1 and CDR2 sequences are SGHVS and FQNEAQ. The trim removed 5 bases at V and 14 bases at J, leaving 12 bases unmatched. The CDR3 has 15 amino acids. In DNA, the CDR3 is TGTGCCAGCAGCCCCGTAAGGACTAGCGGGAGAGATAAGTTCTTC. It encodes CASSPVRTSGRDKFF.

V usage is TRBV28 and J usage is TRBJ1-5, with D maybe TRBD1 (5 bases). The CDR3 contains 18 residues. Trimming pared 2 bases from V and 0 bases from J, leaving 17 bases between. CDR1 MDHEN and CDR2 SYDVKM come from the germline V gene. The CDR3, as DNA: TGTGCCAGCAGTTTAGGGTTTAGGCTCGGGGGTAGCAATCAGCCCCAGCATTTT. It is translated as CASSLGFRLGGSNQPQHF.

Details on this clone: An end of the junction differs from the germline gene, which may be a read error. The same CDR3 arises from other DNA sequences in this sample as well. The rearrangement links TRBV5-1 to TRBJ2-7; 8 bases are shared with TRBD2. CDR3 length: 15 residues. Germline values: CDR1 SGHRS, CDR2 YFSETQ. DNA of the CDR3: TGCGCCAGCAGTTTGGGCGGGACTAGTGCCTACGAGCAGTACTTC. It specifies CASSLGGTSAYEQYF.

This clone was seen just once. This rearrangement joins TRBV5-1 to TRBJ2-7; 12 bases match TRBD2. This CDR3 contains 18 residues. With 3 bases clipped from V and 2 bases from J, the junction kept 12 bases outside the gene matches. Looked up from germline, CDR1 is SGHRS and CDR2 is YFSETQ. CDR3 residues: CASSSGLLLAGGPYEQYF. The CDR3 DNA sequence: TGCGCCAGCAGCTCGGGACTGCTCCTAGCGGGAGGGCCCTACGAGCAGTACTTC.

The chain joins TRBV6-6 to TRBJ2-2, with 9 bases matching TRBD1. Unmatched junction bases numbered 6, after V lost 6 bases and J lost 1 base. CDR1 MNHNY and CDR2 SVGAGI come from the germline V gene (reference sequence). The CDR3 consists of 16 residues. The CDR3 loop reads CASRLWDRENTGELFF. CDR3 coding DNA: TGTGCCAGCAGACTCTGGGACAGGGAGAACACCGGGGAGCTGTTTTTT.

The chain uses TRBV5-1 and TRBJ2-5; D might be TRBD2 (7 bases). The V gene's germline CDR1 is SGHRS and CDR2 YFSETQ. V was trimmed by 3 bases and J by 0 bases, leaving 15 bases between them. The CDR3 is 16 amino acids. The CDR3 region is CASSYGKGGYQETQYF. The CDR3 DNA follows: TGCGCCAGCAGCTATGGGAAGGGGGGGTACCAAGAGACCCAGTACTTC.

V is TRBV18 and J is TRBJ1-3, with D perhaps matching TRBD1 (5 bases). The CDR3 loop spans 17 amino acids. The V gene's germline CDR1 is KGHSH and CDR2 LQKENI. V lost 3 bases to trimming and J lost 2 bases, with 17 bases between them. CDR3 region: CASSPLGPQTAGNTIYF. The CDR3 region has the DNA TGTGCCAGCTCACCCCTGGGGCCTCAAACGGCTGGAAACACCATATATTTT.

The chain is built from TRBV7-8 and TRBJ2-1, with 11 bases lining up with TRBD1. Germline CDR1 is SGHVS and CDR2 is FQNEAQ. The CDR3 spans 15 residues. J gave up 4 bases and V 5 bases, and 4 bases lay outside the gene matches. The CDR3 region has the DNA TGTGCCAGCAGCCGGACAGGGGGCGGGTACAATGAGCAGTTCTTC. Translation gives CASSRTGGGYNEQFF.

J is TRBJ2-5 and V is TRBV5-4; perhaps TRBD2 as D (6 bases). CDR1 and CDR2 from the germline V gene are SGHNT and YYREEE (reference sequence). Trimming left V 4 bases short and J 6 bases short, with 22 bases between. The CDR3 spans 16 residues. The CDR3 nucleotides are TGTGCCAGCAGCGGTACTGGACTAAGGGACTTAAAGACCCAGTACTTC. It translates to CASSGTGLRDLKTQYF.

The CDR3 DNA is TGTGCCAGCAGGGGACTTTCCGATACGCAGTATTTT. The encoded protein is CASRGLSDTQYF. This chain joins TRBV2 and TRBJ2-3, with D possibly being TRBD2 (6 bases). Looked up from germline, CDR1 is SNHLY and CDR2 is FYNNEI. CDR3 size: 12 residues. Trimming took off 6 bases at V and 6 bases at J, with 10 bases between the two ends.